A single sample gave rise to the 11 T cell receptor beta chains below, sequenced in a study of cytomegalovirus exposure and HLA in healthy donors. 60 Vbeta and 13 Jbeta primers were used in PCR. Profiling relied on immunoSEQ multiplex PCR, and the TCRdb table lists in-frame clones only, not all of them. Of 150,000 to 200,000 clones listed, 75% to 85% were seen once; the top ten hold roughly 6.7%. The sample comprised PBMCs. These receptors were obtained from a man between 50 and 59 years old in good health and CMV-seropositive.

V usage is TRBV2 and J usage is TRBJ1-3; 9 nucleotides align to TRBD1. CDR3 length: 13 amino acids. Germline V gene lookup returns CDR1 SNHLY and CDR2 FYNNEI. The V segment lost 4 bases and the J segment 8 bases; nucleotides outside the gene matches: 3. The CDR3 bases are TGTGCCAGCAGTGTGGACAGGGGAGACACCATATATTTT. It specifies CASSVDRGDTIYF. Full variable domain (outside the CDR3, taken from reference TRBV2 and TRBJ1-3): EPEVTQTPSHQVTQMGQEVILRCVPISNHLYFYWYRQILGQKVEFLVSFYNNEISEKSEIFDDQFSVERPDGSNFTLKIRSTKLEDSAMYFCASSVDRGDTIYFGEGSWLTVV.

The V gene is TRBV2, the J gene TRBJ1-5; D is possibly TRBD1 (5 bases). Deletions cut 5 bases from V and 0 bases from J, with 14 bases between. CDR3 length: 16 amino acids. Germline lookup yields CDR1 SNHLY and CDR2 FYNNEI. CDR3: CASSLGQAHSNQPQHF. The DNA of the CDR3 is TGTGCCAGCAGTTTAGGACAAGCACATAGCAATCAGCCCCAGCATTTT.

J is TRBJ1-1 and V is TRBV6-6, with D tentatively TRBD1 (5 bases). Trimming removed 4 bases from V and 6 bases from J, with 15 bases in between. CDR1 MNHNY and CDR2 SVGAGI come from the germline V gene (reference sequence). The CDR3 covers 14 residues. The CDR3 protein is CASSLEGRAPEAFF. DNA of the CDR3: TGTGCCAGCAGTTTGGAGGGGAGGGCTCCTGAAGCTTTCTTT.

The DNA of the CDR3 is TGTGCCAGCAGTTACTCGAGCAGGGCCTATGGCTACACCTTC. Translation: CASSYSSRAYGYTF. The chain has TRBV6-5 and TRBJ1-2; perhaps TRBD1 as D (5 bases). Germline CDR1 MNHEY, CDR2 SVGAGI. V lost 0 bases, J lost 4 bases, and 9 bases lay in between. This CDR3 is built from 14 residues.

The J gene is TRBJ1-5, the V gene TRBV2, with 7 positions matching TRBD1. The CDR3 is made up of 13 amino acids. V lost 7 bases, J lost 6 bases, and 6 bases stayed unmatched. Looked up from germline, CDR1 is SNHLY and CDR2 is FYNNEI. The CDR3 DNA is TGTGCCAGCAAGGGACAGCTAAGTCAGCCCCAGCATTTT. Residues: CASKGQLSQPQHF.

The genes are TRBV5-1 and TRBJ1-1; no firm D call. Looked up from germline, CDR1 is SGHRS and CDR2 is YFSETQ. This CDR3 comprises 15 residues. The V gene lost 0 bases and the J gene lost 4 bases, with 13 bases spanning the gap. This chain's CDR3 is CASSLAREMGTEAFF. In nucleotides, the CDR3 is TGCGCCAGCAGCTTGGCCCGGGAAATGGGCACTGAAGCTTTCTTT.

This clone has a single count. The V gene is TRBV4-1, the J gene TRBJ2-6; D perhaps matches TRBD2 (5 bases). The V end was cut by 0 bases, the J end by 4 bases, with 7 bases between. Germline-derived CDR1 and CDR2 are MGHRA and YSYEKL. The CDR3 covers 15 residues. Written as DNA, the CDR3 is TGCGCCAGCAGCCAAGAGAGGGTAGGGGCCAACGTCCTGACTTTC. Protein sequence: CASSQERVGANVLTF.

This clone was observed a handful of times. The chain couples TRBV27 to TRBJ1-1; the D gene is possibly TRBD1 (6 bases). Germline loops: CDR1 MNHEY, CDR2 SMNVEV (reference sequence). The CDR3 contains 12 residues. V was cut by 6 bases and J by 5 bases, with 10 bases left in between. This CDR3 is CASSPRGTEAFF. The CDR3 DNA reads as TGTGCCAGCAGCCCCAGGGGTACTGAAGCTTTCTTT.

The chain employs TRBV10-3 and TRBJ2-1, with 8 bases that match TRBD1. Trimming cost V 1 base and J 6 bases; bases outside gene matches: 2. The CDR3 has 14 residues. Germline CDR1 is ENHRY and CDR2 is SYGVKD. CDR3 sequence reads: CAISEYGQGNEQFF. CDR3 in DNA: TGTGCCATCAGTGAGTATGGACAGGGCAATGAGCAGTTCTTC.

The V call is TRBV28, the J call TRBJ1-2, with D possibly being TRBD1 (5 bases). The germline V gene has CDR1 MDHEN and CDR2 SYDVKM. Trimming shortened V by 4 bases and J by 5 bases, and 14 bases separated the two germline ends. CDR3 size: 14 residues. The CDR3 region has the DNA TGTGCCAGCAGTTCTCAGGGCTTTAGGTATGGCTACACCTTC. It encodes CASSSQGFRYGYTF.

The genes are TRBV7-8 and TRBJ1-1; no firm D call. Trimming pared 3 bases from V and 0 bases from J, leaving 11 bases between. The CDR3 length is 15 residues. Germline V gene sequence: CDR1 SGHVS, CDR2 FQNEAQ. CDR3 region: CASSLRTYMNTEAFF. Written as DNA, the CDR3 is TGTGCCAGCAGCTTGCGAACTTATATGAACACTGAAGCTTTCTTT.